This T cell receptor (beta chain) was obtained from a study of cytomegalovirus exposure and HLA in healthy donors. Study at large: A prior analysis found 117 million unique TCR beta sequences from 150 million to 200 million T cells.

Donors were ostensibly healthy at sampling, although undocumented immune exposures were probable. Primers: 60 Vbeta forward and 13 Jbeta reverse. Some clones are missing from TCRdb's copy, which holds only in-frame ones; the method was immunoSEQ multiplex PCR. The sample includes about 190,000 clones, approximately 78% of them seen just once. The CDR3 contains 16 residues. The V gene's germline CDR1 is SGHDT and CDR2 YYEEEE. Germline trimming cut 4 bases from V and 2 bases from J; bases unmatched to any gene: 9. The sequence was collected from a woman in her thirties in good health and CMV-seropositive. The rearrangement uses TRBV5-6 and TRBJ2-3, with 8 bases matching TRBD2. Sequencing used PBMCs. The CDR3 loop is CASSDRTSPFTDTQYF. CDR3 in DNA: TGTGCCAGCAGCGACCGGACTAGCCCTTTCACAGATACGCAGTATTTT.